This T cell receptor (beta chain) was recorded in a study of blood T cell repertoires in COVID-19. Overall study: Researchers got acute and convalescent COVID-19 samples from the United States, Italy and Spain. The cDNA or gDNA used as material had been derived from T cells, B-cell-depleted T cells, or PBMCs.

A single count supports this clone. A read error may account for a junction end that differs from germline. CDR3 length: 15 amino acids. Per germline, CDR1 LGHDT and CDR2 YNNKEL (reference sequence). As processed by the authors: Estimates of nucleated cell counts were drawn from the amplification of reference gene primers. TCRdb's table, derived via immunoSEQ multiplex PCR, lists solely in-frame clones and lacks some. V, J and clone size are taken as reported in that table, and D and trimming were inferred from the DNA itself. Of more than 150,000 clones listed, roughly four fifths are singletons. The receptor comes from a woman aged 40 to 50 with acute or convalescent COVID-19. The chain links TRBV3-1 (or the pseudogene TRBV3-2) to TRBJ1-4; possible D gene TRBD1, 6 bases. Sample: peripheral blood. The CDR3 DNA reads TGTGCCAGCACCCTCACCGGGACAACCAATGAAAAACTGTTTTTT. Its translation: CASTLTGTTNEKLFF.